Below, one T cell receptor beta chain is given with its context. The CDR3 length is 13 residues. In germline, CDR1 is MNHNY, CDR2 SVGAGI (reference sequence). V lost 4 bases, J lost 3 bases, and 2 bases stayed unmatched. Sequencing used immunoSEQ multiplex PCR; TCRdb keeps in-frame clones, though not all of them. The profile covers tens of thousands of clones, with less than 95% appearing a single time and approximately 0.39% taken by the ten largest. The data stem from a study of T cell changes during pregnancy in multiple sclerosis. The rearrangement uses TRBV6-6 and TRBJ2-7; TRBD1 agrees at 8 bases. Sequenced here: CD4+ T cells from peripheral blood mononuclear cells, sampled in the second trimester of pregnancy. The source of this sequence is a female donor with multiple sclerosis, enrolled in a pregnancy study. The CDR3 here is CASSWTGIYEQYF. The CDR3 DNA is TGTGCCAGCAGTTGGACAGGGATCTACGAGCAGTACTTC.